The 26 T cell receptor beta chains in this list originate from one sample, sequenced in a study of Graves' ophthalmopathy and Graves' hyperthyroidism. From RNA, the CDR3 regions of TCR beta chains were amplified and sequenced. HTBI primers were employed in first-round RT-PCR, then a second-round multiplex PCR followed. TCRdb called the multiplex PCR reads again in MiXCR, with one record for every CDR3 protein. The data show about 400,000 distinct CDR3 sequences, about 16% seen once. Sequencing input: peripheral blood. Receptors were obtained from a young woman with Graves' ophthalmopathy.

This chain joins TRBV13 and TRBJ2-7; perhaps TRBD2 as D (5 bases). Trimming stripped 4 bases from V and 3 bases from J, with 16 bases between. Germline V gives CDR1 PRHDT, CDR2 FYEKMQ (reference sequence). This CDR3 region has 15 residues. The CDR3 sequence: CASSSLNGGGYEQYF. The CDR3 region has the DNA TGTGCCAGCAGCTCTCTCAATGGAGGCGGCTACGAGCAGTACTTC.

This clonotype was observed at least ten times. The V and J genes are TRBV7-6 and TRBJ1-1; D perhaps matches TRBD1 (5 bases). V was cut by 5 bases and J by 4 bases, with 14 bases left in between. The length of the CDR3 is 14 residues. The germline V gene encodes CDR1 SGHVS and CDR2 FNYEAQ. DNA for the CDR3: TGTGCCAGCAGCCGTGGGCCAGGGCCCACTGAAGCTTTCTTT. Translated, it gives CASSRGPGPTEAFF.

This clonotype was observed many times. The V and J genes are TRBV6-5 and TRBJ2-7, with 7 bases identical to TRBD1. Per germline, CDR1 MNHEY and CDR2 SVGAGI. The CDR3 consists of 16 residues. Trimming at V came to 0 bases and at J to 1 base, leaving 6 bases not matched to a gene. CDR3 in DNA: TGTGCCAGCAGTTACTCGGCGACAGGGTCTTCCTACGAGCAGTACTTC. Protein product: CASSYSATGSSYEQYF.

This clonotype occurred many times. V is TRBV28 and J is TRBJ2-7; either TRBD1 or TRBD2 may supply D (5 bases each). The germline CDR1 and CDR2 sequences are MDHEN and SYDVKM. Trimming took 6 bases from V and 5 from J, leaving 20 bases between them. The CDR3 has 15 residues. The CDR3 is CASSQGRRAGDEQYF. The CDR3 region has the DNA TGTGCCAGCAGCCAGGGACGAAGGGCGGGCGACGAGCAGTACTTC.

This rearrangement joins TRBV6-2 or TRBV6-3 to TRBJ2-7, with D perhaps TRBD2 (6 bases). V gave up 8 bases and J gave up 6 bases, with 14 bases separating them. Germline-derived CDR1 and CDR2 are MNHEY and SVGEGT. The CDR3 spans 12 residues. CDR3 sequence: CASGGSEVEQYF. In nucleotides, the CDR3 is TGTGCCAGCGGGGGGAGTGAAGTCGAGCAGTACTTC.

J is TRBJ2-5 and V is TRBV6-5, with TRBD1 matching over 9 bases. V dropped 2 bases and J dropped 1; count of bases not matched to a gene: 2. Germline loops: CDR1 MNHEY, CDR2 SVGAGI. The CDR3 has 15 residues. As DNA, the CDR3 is TGTGCCAGCAGTTACACGGACAGGGGCCAAGAGACCCAGTACTTC. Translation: CASSYTDRGQETQYF.

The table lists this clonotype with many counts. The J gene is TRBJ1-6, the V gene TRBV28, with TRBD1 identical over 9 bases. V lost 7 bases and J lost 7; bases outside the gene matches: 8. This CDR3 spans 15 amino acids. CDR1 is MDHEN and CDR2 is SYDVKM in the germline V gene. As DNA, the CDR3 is TGTGCCAGCACCAAAGGGGGGACAGGGAATTCACCCCTCCACTTT. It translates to CASTKGGTGNSPLHF.

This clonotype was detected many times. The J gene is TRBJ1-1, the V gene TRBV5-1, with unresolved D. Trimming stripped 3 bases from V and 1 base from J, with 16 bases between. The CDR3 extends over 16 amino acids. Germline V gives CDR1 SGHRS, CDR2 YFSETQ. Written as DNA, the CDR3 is TGCGCCAGCAGCTCCCGGGCGGGGAATGGGAACACTGAAGCTTTCTTT. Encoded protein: CASSSRAGNGNTEAFF. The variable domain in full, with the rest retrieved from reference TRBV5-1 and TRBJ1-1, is KAGVTQTPRYLIKTRGQQVTLSCSPISGHRSVSWYQQTPGQGLQFLFEYFSETQRNKGNFPGRFSGRQFSNSRSEMNVSTLELGDSALYLCASSSRAGNGNTEAFFGQGTRLTVV.

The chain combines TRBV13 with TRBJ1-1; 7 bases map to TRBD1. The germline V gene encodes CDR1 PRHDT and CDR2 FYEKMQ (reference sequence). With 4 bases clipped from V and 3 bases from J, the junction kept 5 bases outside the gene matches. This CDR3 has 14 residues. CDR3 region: CASSWWTGHTEAFF. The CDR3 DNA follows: TGTGCCAGCAGCTGGTGGACAGGTCACACTGAAGCTTTCTTT.

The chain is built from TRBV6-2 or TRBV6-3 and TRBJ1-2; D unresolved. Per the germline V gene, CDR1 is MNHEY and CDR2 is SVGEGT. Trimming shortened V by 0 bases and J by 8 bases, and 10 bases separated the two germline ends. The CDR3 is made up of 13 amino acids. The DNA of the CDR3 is TGTGCCAGCAGTTACTCGGGCAGCCGAGGCTACACCTTC. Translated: CASSYSGSRGYTF.

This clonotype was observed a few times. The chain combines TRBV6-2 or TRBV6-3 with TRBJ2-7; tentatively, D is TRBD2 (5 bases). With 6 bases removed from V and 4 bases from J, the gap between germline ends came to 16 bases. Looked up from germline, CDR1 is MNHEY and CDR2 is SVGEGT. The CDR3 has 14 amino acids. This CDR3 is CASSLPGEPYEQYF. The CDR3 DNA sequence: TGTGCCAGCAGCCTGCCCGGGGAACCATACGAGCAGTACTTC.

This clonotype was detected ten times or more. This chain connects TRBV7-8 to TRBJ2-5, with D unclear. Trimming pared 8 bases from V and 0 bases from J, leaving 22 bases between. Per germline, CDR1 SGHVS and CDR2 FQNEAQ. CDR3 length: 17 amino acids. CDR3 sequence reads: CASLRPGQRLYQETQYF. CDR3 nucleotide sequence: TGTGCCAGCCTCCGGCCCGGCCAGCGCTTATACCAAGAGACCCAGTACTTC.

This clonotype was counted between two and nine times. The CDR3, as DNA: TGTGCCAGCAGTCACCCCGGGACACAGCAGTACTTC. Translation: CASSHPGTQQYF. This rearrangement joins TRBV12-3 or TRBV12-4 to TRBJ2-7, with D perhaps TRBD1 (6 bases). The CDR3 consists of 12 residues. V gave up 5 bases and J gave up 8 bases, with 13 bases separating them.

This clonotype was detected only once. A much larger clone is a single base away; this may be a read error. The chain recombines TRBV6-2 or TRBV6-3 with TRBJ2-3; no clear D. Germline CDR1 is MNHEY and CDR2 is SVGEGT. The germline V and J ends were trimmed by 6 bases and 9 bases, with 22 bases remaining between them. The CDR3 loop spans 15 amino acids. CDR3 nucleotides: TGTGCCAGCAGCTCACCCCTTCCGAGGTTGGGCACGCAGTATTTT. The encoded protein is CASSSPLPRLGTQYF.

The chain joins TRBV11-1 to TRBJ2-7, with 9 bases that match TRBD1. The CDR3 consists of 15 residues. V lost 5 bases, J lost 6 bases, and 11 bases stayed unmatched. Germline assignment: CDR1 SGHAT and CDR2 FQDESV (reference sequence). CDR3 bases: TGTGCCAGCAGCATTGGGGACAGGGCAGCTACCGAGCAGTACTTC. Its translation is CASSIGDRAATEQYF. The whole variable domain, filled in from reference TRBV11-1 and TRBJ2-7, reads EAEVAQSPRYKITEKSQAVAFWCDPISGHATLYWYRQILGQGPELLVQFQDESVVDDSQLPKDRFSAERLKGVDSTLKIQPAELGDSAMYLCASSIGDRAATEQYFGPGTRLTVT.

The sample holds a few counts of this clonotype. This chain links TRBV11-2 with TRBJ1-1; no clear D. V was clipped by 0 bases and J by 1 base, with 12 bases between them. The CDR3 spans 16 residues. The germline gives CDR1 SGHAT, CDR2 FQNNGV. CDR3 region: CASSLEFMGRNTEAFF. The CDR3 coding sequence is TGTGCCAGCAGCTTAGAGTTTATGGGGAGGAACACTGAAGCTTTCTTT.

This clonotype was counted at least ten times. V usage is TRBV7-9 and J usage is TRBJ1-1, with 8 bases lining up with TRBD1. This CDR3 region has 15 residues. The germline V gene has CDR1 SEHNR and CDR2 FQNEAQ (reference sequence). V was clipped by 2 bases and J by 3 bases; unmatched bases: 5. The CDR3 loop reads CASSLRTGKDTEAFF. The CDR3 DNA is TGTGCCAGCAGCTTACGGACAGGGAAGGACACTGAAGCTTTCTTT.

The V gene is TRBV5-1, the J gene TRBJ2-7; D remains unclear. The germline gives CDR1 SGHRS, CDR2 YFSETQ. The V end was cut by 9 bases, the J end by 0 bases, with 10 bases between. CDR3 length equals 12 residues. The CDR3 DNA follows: TGCGCCAACAATACGAGCTCCTACGAGCAGTACTTC. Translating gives CANNTSSYEQYF.

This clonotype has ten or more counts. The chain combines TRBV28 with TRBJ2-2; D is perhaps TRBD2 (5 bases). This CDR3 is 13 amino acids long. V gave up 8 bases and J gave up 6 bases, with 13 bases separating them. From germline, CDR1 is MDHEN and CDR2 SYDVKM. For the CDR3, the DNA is TGTGCCAGCGAGGGCCGATTCCCCGGGGAGCTGTTTTTT. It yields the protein CASEGRFPGELFF.

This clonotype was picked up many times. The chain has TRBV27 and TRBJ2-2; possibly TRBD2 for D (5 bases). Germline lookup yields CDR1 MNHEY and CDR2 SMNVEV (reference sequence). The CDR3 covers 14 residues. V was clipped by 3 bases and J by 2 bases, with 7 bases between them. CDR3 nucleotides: TGTGCCAGCAGTTTTACTAGTAACACCGGGGAGCTGTTTTTT. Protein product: CASSFTSNTGELFF.

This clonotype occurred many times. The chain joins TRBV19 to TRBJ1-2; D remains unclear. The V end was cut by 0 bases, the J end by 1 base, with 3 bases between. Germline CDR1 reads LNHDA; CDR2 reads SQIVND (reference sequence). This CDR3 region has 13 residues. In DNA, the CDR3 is TGTGCCAGTAGTATAGAGGTTAACTATGGCTACACCTTC. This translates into CASSIEVNYGYTF.

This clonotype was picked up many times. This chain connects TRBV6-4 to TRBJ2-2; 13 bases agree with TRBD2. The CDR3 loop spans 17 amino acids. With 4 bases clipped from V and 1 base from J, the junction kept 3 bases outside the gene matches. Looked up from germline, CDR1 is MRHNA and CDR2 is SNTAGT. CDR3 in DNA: TGTGCCAGCAGTGCTCGGACTAGCGGGGGGAACACCGGGGAGCTGTTTTTT. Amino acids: CASSARTSGGNTGELFF.

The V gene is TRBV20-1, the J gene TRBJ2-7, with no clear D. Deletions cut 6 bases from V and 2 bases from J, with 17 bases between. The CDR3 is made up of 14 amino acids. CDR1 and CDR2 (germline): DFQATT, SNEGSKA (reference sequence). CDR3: CSASWATTAYEQYF. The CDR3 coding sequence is TGCAGTGCATCCTGGGCCACCACAGCCTACGAGCAGTACTTC.

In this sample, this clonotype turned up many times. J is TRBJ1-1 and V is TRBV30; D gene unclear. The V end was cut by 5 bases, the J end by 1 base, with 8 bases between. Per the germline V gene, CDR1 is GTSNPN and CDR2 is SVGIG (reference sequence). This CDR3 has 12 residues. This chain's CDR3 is CAWAYKNTEAFF. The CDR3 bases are TGTGCCTGGGCATACAAGAACACTGAAGCTTTCTTT.

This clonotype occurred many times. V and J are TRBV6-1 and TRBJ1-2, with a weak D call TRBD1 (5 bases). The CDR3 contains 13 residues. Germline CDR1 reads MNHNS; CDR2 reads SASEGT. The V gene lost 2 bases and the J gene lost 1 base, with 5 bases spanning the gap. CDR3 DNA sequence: TGTGCCAGCAGTGAACAGGGTAACTATGGCTACACCTTC. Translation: CASSEQGNYGYTF.

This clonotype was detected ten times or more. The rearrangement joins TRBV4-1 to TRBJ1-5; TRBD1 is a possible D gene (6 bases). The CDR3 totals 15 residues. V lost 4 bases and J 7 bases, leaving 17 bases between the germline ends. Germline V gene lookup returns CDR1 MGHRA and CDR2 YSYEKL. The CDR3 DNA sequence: TGCGCCAGCAGCCCCCGGACAGTGGAGGACCAGCCCCAGCATTTT. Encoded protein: CASSPRTVEDQPQHF.